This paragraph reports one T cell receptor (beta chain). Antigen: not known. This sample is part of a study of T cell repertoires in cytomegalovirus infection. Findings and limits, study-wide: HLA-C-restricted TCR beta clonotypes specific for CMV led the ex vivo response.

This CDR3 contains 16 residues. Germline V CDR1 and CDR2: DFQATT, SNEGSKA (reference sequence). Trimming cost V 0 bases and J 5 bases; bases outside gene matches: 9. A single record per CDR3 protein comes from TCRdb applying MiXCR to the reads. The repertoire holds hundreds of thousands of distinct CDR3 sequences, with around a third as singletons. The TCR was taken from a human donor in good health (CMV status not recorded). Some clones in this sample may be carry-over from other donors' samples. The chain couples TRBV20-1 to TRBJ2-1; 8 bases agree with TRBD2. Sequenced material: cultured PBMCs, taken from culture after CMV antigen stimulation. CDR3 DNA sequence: TGCAGTGCTAGAGAGGAGCGGGAGAACGCCCACAATGAGCAGTTCTTC. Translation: CSAREERENAHNEQFF.